The entry that follows covers one T cell receptor (beta chain) sequence. Its antigen remains unknown. A much larger clone lies a single base off, so this may be a read error. The data were obtained in a study of tumor-infiltrating lymphocytes in primary liver carcinoma. Findings of the study overall: Relative to tumor region pairs, the tumor-adjacent and tumor-blood pairs showed overlap that was lower.

Investigators took RNA and DNA out together from 20-30 mg of unsorted bulk tissue. With approximately 470 ng total RNA as template and a constant-region primer, TCR beta cDNA was made. ARM-PCR was slightly modified, and three nested multiplex PCR rounds with it gave rise to the TCR beta libraries. TCRdb analysed the multiplex PCR reads with MiXCR anew, one entry per CDR3 protein. The table lists around 88,000 distinct CDR3 sequences, less than 70% of them singletons. What was sequenced was tumor-adjacent normal liver tissue. This clonotype originated in a man aged 35 to 55 with primary liver carcinoma and hepatitis B virus infection.

CDR3 bases: TGTGCCAGCAGTTTTAACCACGTAGACTCCTACAAGCAGTACTTC. Its protein is CASSFNHVDSYKQYF. The chain recombines TRBV6-5 with TRBJ2-7, with D unclear. Germline loops: CDR1 MNHEY, CDR2 SVGAGI. The length of the CDR3 is 15 residues.